A selection of T cell receptor beta chains follows, all from one sample in a study of CD8+ T cells in alopecia areata. Sequencing was performed with immunoSEQ multiplex PCR; in TCRdb, only in-frame clones are kept and a portion is missing. The sample holds roughly 100,000 clones, 60% to 75% seen once. Sequences were derived from CD8+ T cells sorted from blood, sampled at week 4, from a patient treated with tofacitinib. These receptors were taken from a human donor with alopecia areata. Both conserved end residues are part of each CDR3. Fields, in order: CDR3 length, D gene, V gene, J gene, clone size, CDR3 protein, CDR3 DNA. A D gene is named only where the DNA matches it firmly. Size is stated for part of the rows, as once, few or many counts, or as a class when the clone is expanded.

>14|NA|TRBV15|TRBJ2-1|NA
CATSRDLGPNEQFF
TGTGCCACCAGCAGAGATTTAGGGCCCAATGAGCAGTTCTTC
>13|NA|TRBV29-1|TRBJ2-5|NA
CSVEWRVGETQYF
TGCAGCGTTGAATGGAGGGTTGGGGAGACCCAGTACTTC
>14|TRBD1|TRBV11-2|TRBJ2-7|NA
CASSLGTGAYEQYF
TGTGCCAGCAGCTTAGGGACAGGGGCCTACGAGCAGTACTTC
>12|TRBD2|TRBV18|TRBJ2-7|NA
CASSPGTNEQYF
TGTGCCAGCTCACCGGGGACTAACGAGCAGTACTTC
>10|NA|TRBV29-1|TRBJ2-3|once
CSVATDTQYF
TGCAGCGTTGCGACAGATACGCAGTATTTT
>15|NA|TRBV7-9|TRBJ2-1|NA
CASSARARAYNEQFF
TGTGCCAGCAGCGCGAGGGCCAGGGCATACAATGAGCAGTTCTTC
>14|NA|TRBV2|TRBJ1-5|NA
CASSDGPLNQPQHF
TGTGCCAGCAGTGACGGTCCTCTCAATCAGCCCCAGCATTTT
>14|NA|TRBV4-1|TRBJ2-7|NA
CASSQRTGWGEQYF
TGCGCCAGCAGCCAACGCACGGGATGGGGCGAGCAGTACTTC
>16|TRBD2|TRBV6-5|TRBJ2-1|NA
CASSYAGTSVHNEQFF
TGTGCCAGCAGTTACGCCGGGACTAGCGTACACAATGAGCAGTTCTTC
>14|NA|TRBV5-1|TRBJ2-7|NA
CASSLADKVDEQYF
TGCGCCAGCAGCTTGGCCGACAAGGTGGACGAGCAGTACTTC
>16|NA|TRBV7-9|TRBJ2-2|NA
CASSLGPGPNTGELFF
TGTGCCAGCAGCTTAGGTCCAGGGCCGAACACCGGGGAGCTGTTTTTT
>16|TRBD1|TRBV4-3|TRBJ2-6|NA
CASSHLTGEGANVLTF
TGCGCCAGCAGCCATCTTACAGGGGAAGGGGCCAACGTCCTGACTTTC
>13|NA|TRBV7-9|TRBJ2-5|NA
CASSGQIQETQYF
TGTGCCAGCAGCGGACAGATCCAAGAGACCCAGTACTTC
>15|TRBD1|TRBV5-1|TRBJ2-5|NA
CASSVGTGQRETQYF
TGCGCCAGCAGCGTCGGGACAGGGCAGAGGGAGACCCAGTACTTC
>12|TRBD1|TRBV10-3|TRBJ2-4|NA
CAIGTGDNIQYF
TGTGCCATTGGGACAGGGGATAACATTCAGTACTTC
>15|NA|TRBV7-3|TRBJ2-1|few
CASSFGGSSYNEQFF
TGTGCCAGCAGCTTCGGGGGTAGCTCCTACAATGAGCAGTTCTTC